This TCR beta chain was documented in a study of shared clonotypes between healthy human individuals (dated by TCRdb to between 2020 and 2021). The study in broad terms: The cohort comprised two women and a few men aged 18 to 49 years. For each donor, three plates each were used for CD4 naive and CD4 memory, two plates were used for CD8 naive, and one plate was used for CD8 memory. To estimate repertoire size and how much clonotype sharing occurs between individuals, the study deeply sequenced the blood TCR repertoires of five healthy adults. To increase sequencing depth and limit assay-specific biases, different laboratories used diverse techniques to prepare libraries and sequence TCR repertoires. Between about 0.9 and 9 billion PBMCs per donor were obtained by leukapheresis.

Using the deep immunoSEQ assay, TCR CDR3 regions were amplified from genomic DNA by multiplex PCR. For each cell subset, the extracted genomic DNA was distributed evenly across all wells of several immunoSEQ 96-well plates, and each plate served as one replicate. Each replicate PCR for sorted subsets received about 210 ng genomic DNA, equal to roughly 33,000 T cell genomes. The purified libraries were quantified using a Qubit 3.0 fluorometer, sized with a Bioanalyzer 2100, and then quantified again using the KAPA Library Quantification kit. Each immunoSEQ 96-well plate was sequenced on its own single-read 150-cycle Illumina NextSeq 550 flow cell. Per the source publication's procedure: Because only junctional sequences without quality scores were contained in the immunoSEQ output, filtering matching that applied to full-length reads could not be performed. Sequences were annotated with PyIR, a Python wrapper for IgBLAST v1.9, and V/J genes and CDR3 were assigned using IMGT germline references. Reads were filtered out if the reads had weak V/J assignments (E-value above 1e-6), no CDR3, stop codons, out-of-frame junctions, or ambiguous translated residues. A V3J clonotype was defined by an identical inferred V gene, J gene, and CDR3 amino acid sequence. To compute the percentage overlap between repertoires, the number of shared unique clonotypes was divided by the size of the smaller repertoire. Richness of each repertoire was evaluated using RTK rarefaction, the Chao1 estimator, and Recon v2.1 estimates of unobserved clonotypes. For all TCRbeta clonotypes obtained by the gDNA method from several donors, generation probabilities were computed with OLGA. In its TCRdb copy, this immuneACCESS table keeps in-frame sequences only and misses some clones. Where compared with another copy, unresolved V genes explain less than half of these, and the others have no known cause. D and trimming come from the DNA, and the V and J calls and clone size come from that table. The sample includes nearly 1 million clones, with approximately 76% observed a single time. The top ten clonotypes cover approximately 1.5% of the sample.

The V and J ends are trimmed by 2 bases and 4 bases, leaving 9 bases between them. There are 13 amino acids in the CDR3, from cysteine to phenylalanine inclusive. Only the CDR3 DNA is retained, 39 bases long and in frame from the first base. In the germline V gene, CDR1 corresponds to SGHTS and CDR2 to YDEGEE. Donors were healthy HIV-negative adults with no recently reported acute infections or vaccinations. Every donor was a Caucasian adult residing in Nashville, Tennessee, USA. CD4+ T cells were enriched through magnetic negative selection, after which naive cells were positively selected on CD45RA and the remaining negative fraction served as the memory subset. After blood collection by leukapheresis, PBMCs were isolated using Ficoll-Histopaque density gradient centrifugation and then cryopreserved in the vapor phase of liquid nitrogen. Analytical flow cytometry was used to check the purity and quantity of every magnetically sorted T cell population. Genomic DNA was isolated from every sorted fraction and measured by UV absorbance on a Nanodrop 2000c.

What the authors observed across the whole study: Sharing across several donors was observed for about 4.8% of naive CD4, over 3% of naive CD8, about 2.3% of memory CD4, and about 0.39% of memory CD8 clonotypes. Only blood was sampled, and tissue TCR repertoires likely differ from those in blood. Higher generation probabilities were observed for clonotypes shared by all four sorted-subset donors than for non-shared clonotypes. Because the study included a small number of donors, the genetic and exposure-history diversity represented was limited. Incomplete sequencing was indicated by rarefaction of sorted-subset datasets, despite the large sequencing depth. Naive subsets generally had larger estimated clonotype richness than memory subsets. Pairwise subsampling led to the expectation that sequencing depth would affect the degree of clonotype sharing among donors.

Worth noting for this clone: The clone's antigen remains unknown. No qualities accompany the bases; no much larger clone lies one base away.

The chain is encoded by TRBV5-8 joined to TRBJ1-2, with the D gene uncertain. This clonotype was obtained from a man aged 18 to 29 in good health. The sequencing input was memory CD4+ T cells sorted from blood. Taken with the paper, the label for cell subset or site translates to: CD45RA-negative fraction. The CDR3 has the sequence CASSFRGSYGYTF. The DNA sequence is as follows: TGTGCCAGCAGCTTTCGAGGGTCCTATGGCTACACCTTC.